This TCR beta chain stems from a study of blood T cell repertoires in COVID-19. Germline lookup yields CDR1 SGHRS and CDR2 YFSETQ. The CDR3 runs to 15 residues. With V trimmed by 4 bases and J by 2 bases, 5 bases remained unmatched. Data came from immunoSEQ multiplex PCR; TCRdb stores just in-frame clones and leaves some out. The top ten hold roughly 8.9% of the sample, which has roughly 110,000 clones, around nine tenths seen once. This TCR derives from a woman in her 70s who had recovered from COVID-19. The chain couples TRBV5-1 to TRBJ2-3, with 9 bases identical to TRBD2. The material sequenced was peripheral blood. CDR3 protein: CASSLQRGVTDTQYF. CDR3 DNA: TGCGCCAGCAGCCTCCAGCGGGGGGTCACAGATACGCAGTATTTT.